This passage covers 5 T cell receptor beta chains from one sample sequenced in a study of T cells in narcolepsy. TCRdb keeps only in-frame clones here, not all; method: immunoSEQ multiplex PCR. The repertoire has 25,000 to 35,000 clones, about nine tenths of them found once; the top ten carry 1.2%. The source material was CD45RA- memory CD4+ T cells from PBMCs. All receptors derive from a human donor with narcolepsy.

V gene TRBV21-1 combines with J gene TRBJ2-1; the table names TRBD2, a call not compared with the DNA. TRBV21-1 is a known pseudogene. There are 15 residues in the CDR3. This CDR3 reads CASPPGGEGNNEQFF. As DNA, the CDR3 is TGTGCCAGCCCCCCCGGCGGAGAGGGAAACAATGAGCAGTTCTTC.

The V gene is TRBV28, the J gene TRBJ2-1, with D perhaps TRBD2 (6 bases). The V and J ends lost 6 bases and 4 bases respectively, with 16 bases between them. CDR3 length: 15 amino acids. Looked up from germline, CDR1 is MDHEN and CDR2 is SYDVKM. CDR3 residues: CASRPTGTFYNEQFF. The CDR3 bases are TGTGCCAGCAGACCCACCGGGACTTTTTACAATGAGCAGTTCTTC.

The chain employs TRBV19 and TRBJ2-7; D not certain. CDR1 is LNHDA and CDR2 is SQIVND in the germline V gene (reference sequence). With 2 bases removed from V and 5 bases from J, the gap between germline ends came to 4 bases. The CDR3 runs to 11 residues. In DNA, the CDR3 is TGTGCCAGTAGTATACGTAACGAGCAGTACTTC. Its protein product is CASSIRNEQYF.

The chain uses TRBV11-2 and TRBJ2-7, with 7 bases lining up with TRBD2. Looked up from germline, CDR1 is SGHAT and CDR2 is FQNNGV. The J segment lost 3 bases and the V segment lost 10 bases, leaving 15 bases of the junction unmatched. The CDR3 is made up of 15 amino acids. The CDR3 DNA follows: TGTGCCACCGCAGCGGTTCTAAGCGGGAACTACGAGCAGTACTTC. Protein sequence: CATAAVLSGNYEQYF.

This sequence joins TRBV4-1 and TRBJ2-3; tentative D call: TRBD2 (6 bases). With 1 base removed from V and 5 bases from J, the gap between germline ends came to 13 bases. The CDR3 covers 15 residues. The V gene's germline CDR1 is MGHRA and CDR2 YSYEKL. The CDR3 protein is CASSQAPSVGDTQYF. CDR3 DNA: TGCGCCAGCAGCCAAGCCCCTAGCGTGGGAGATACGCAGTATTTT.